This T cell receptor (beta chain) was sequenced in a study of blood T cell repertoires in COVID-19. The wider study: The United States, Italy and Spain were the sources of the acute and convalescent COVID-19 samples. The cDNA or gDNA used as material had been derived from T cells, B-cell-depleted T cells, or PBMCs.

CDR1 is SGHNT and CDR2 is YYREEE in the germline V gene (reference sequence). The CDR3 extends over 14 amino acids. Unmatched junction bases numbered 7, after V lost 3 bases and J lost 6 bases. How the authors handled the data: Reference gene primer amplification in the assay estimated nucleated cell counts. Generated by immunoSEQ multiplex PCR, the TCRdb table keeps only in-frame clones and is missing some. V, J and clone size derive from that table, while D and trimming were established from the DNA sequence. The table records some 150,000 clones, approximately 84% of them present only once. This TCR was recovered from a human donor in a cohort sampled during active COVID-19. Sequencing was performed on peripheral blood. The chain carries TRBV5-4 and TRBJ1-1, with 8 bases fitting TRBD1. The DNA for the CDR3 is TGTGCCAGCAGCTCAGGACAGGGAGGCTCTGAAGCTTTCTTT. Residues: CASSSGQGGSEAFF.